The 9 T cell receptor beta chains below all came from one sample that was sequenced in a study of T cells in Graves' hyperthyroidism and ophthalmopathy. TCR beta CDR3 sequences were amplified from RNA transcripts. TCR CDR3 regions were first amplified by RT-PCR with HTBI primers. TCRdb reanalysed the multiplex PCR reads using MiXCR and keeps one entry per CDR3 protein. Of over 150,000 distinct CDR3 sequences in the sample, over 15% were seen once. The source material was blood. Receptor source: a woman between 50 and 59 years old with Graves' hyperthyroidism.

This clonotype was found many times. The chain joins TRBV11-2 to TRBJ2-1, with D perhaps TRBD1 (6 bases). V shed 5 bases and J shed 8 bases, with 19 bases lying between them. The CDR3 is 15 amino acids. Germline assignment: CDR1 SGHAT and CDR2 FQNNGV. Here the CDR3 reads CASSHWGPPGDEQFF. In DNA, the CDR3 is TGTGCCAGCAGCCACTGGGGGCCTCCTGGGGATGAGCAGTTCTTC. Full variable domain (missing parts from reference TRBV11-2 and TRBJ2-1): EAGVAQSPRYKIIEKRQSVAFWCNPISGHATLYWYQQILGQGPKLLIQFQNNGVVDDSQLPKDRFSAERLKGVDSTLKIQPAKLEDSAVYLCASSHWGPPGDEQFFGPGTRLTVL.

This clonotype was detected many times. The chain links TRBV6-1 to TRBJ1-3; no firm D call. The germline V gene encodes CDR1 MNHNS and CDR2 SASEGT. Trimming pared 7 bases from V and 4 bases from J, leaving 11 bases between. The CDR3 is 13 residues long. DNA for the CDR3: TGTGCCAGCATGAGGACGGCAGGAAACACCATATATTTT. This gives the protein CASMRTAGNTIYF.

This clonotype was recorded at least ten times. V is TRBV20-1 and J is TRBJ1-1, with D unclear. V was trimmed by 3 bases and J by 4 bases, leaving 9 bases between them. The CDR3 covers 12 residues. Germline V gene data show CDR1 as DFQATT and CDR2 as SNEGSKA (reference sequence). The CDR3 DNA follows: TGCAGTGCTAGTAAAGACACCACTGAAGCTTTCTTT. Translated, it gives CSASKDTTEAFF.

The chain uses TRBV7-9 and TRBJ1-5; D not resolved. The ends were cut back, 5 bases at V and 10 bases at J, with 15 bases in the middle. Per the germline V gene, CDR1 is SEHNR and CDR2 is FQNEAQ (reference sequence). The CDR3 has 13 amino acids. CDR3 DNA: TGTGCCAGCAGCCCCGAGTGGAGTGGCCCCCAGCATTTT. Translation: CASSPEWSGPQHF.

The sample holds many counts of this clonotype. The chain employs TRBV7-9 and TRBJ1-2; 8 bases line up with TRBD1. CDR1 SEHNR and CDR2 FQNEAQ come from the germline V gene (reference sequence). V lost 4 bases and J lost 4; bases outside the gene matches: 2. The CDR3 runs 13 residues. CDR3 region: CASSSQGVYGYTF. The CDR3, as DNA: TGTGCCAGCAGCTCACAGGGGGTCTATGGCTACACCTTC.

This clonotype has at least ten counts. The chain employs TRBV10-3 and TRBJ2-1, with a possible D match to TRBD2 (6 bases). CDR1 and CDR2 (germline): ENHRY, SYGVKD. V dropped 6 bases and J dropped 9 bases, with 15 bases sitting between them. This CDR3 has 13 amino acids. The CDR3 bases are TGTGCCATCAGCTCAGGCCTGGAGGGTGAGCAGTTCTTC. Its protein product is CAISSGLEGEQFF.

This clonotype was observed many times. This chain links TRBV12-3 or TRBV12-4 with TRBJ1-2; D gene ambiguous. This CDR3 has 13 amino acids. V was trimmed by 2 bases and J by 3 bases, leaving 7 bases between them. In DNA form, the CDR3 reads TGTGCCAGCAGTTTATCGTCCTACTATGGCTACACCTTC. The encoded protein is CASSLSSYYGYTF.

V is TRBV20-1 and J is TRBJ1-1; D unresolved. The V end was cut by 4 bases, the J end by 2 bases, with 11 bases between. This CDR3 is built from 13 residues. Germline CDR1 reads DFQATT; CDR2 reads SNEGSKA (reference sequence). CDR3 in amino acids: CSATPRANTEAFF. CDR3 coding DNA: TGCAGTGCTACCCCCCGCGCCAACACTGAAGCTTTCTTT.

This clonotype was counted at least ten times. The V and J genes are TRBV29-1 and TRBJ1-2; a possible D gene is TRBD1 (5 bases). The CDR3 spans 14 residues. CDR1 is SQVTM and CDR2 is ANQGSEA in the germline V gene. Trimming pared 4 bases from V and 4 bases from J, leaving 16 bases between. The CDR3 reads CSVVGTGTLYGYTF. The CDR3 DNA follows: TGCAGCGTTGTAGGGACCGGGACGCTCTATGGCTACACCTTC.